These T cell receptor beta chains were read from a single sample in a study of blood T cell repertoires in COVID-19. Repertoires were generated with immunoSEQ multiplex PCR, while TCRdb's copy carries only in-frame clones and drops some. The data contain approximately 300,000 clones, more than 90% of them singletons. The sample consisted of PBMCs or T cells enriched from blood (not recorded which). The receptors stem from a woman between 25 and 40 years old who had recovered from COVID-19. Both conserved end residues are part of each CDR3. D genes are given only for firm matches. Not every row has a clone size; where given, it reads once, few, many or a size class.

abundance: .
v_gene: TRBV19
d_gene: .
j_gene: TRBJ1-1
CDR3nt: TGTGCCAGTAGTCAGTACATGAACACTGAAGCTTTCTTT
CDR3aa: CASSQYMNTEAFF

abundance: .
v_gene: TRBV29-1
d_gene: TRBD2
j_gene: TRBJ2-5
CDR3nt: TGCAGCGTTGCTGGGACTAGCGGGAGTGGGCGGCAAGAGACCCAGTACTTC
CDR3aa: CSVAGTSGSGRQETQYF

abundance: few
v_gene: TRBV28
d_gene: TRBD1
j_gene: TRBJ1-1
CDR3nt: TGTGCCAGCAGCCGACAGGGCCAGGGGAACACTGAAGCTTTCTTT
CDR3aa: CASSRQGQGNTEAFF

abundance: .
v_gene: TRBV9
d_gene: TRBD2
j_gene: TRBJ2-3
CDR3nt: TGTGCCAGCAGCCCCCGGGCTAGCGGGAGTCGCGCAGATACGCAGTATTTT
CDR3aa: CASSPRASGSRADTQYF

abundance: .
v_gene: TRBV7-4
d_gene: TRBD1
j_gene: TRBJ1-5
CDR3nt: TGTGCCAGCAGCTTACAGTCCAGGGGGAGCAATCAGCCCCAGCATTTT
CDR3aa: CASSLQSRGSNQPQHF

abundance: .
v_gene: TRBV5-8
d_gene: .
j_gene: TRBJ2-1
CDR3nt: TGTGCCAGCAGCCCTTTCGCGGGCCTAAGGGGGATAAATGAGCAGTTCTTC
CDR3aa: CASSPFAGLRGINEQFF

abundance: .
v_gene: TRBV5-6
d_gene: TRBD2
j_gene: TRBJ2-3
CDR3nt: TGTGCCAGCAGCACAGCGGGAGGGCCGGGGGATACGCAGTATTTT
CDR3aa: CASSTAGGPGDTQYF

abundance: .
v_gene: TRBV10-3
d_gene: TRBD2
j_gene: TRBJ2-1
CDR3nt: TGTGCCATCAGGGGAGGACTAGCGGGAGTTAACAATGAGCAGTTCTTC
CDR3aa: CAIRGGLAGVNNEQFF

abundance: .
v_gene: TRBV12-3/TRBV12-4
d_gene: TRBD1
j_gene: TRBJ1-1
CDR3nt: TGTGCCAGCACCGCAGGGGGGAACACTGAAGCTTTCTTT
CDR3aa: CASTAGGNTEAFF

abundance: .
v_gene: TRBV15
d_gene: .
j_gene: TRBJ2-2
CDR3nt: TGTGCCACCCGTGACAGCCTGCATCGGAACACCGGGGAGCTGTTTTTT
CDR3aa: CATRDSLHRNTGELFF

abundance: .
v_gene: TRBV5-5
d_gene: .
j_gene: TRBJ2-1
CDR3nt: TGTGCCAGCAGCTTGACTCAATGGGCAGGGGAAGGGTCCTACAATGAGCAGTTCTTC
CDR3aa: CASSLTQWAGEGSYNEQFF

abundance: .
v_gene: TRBV11-2
d_gene: .
j_gene: TRBJ2-7
CDR3nt: TGTGCCAGCAGCGCCTCTAGCTACGAGCAGTACTTC
CDR3aa: CASSASSYEQYF

abundance: .
v_gene: TRBV18
d_gene: TRBD1
j_gene: TRBJ2-1
CDR3nt: TGTGCCAGCTCACCGCAGGGGGCGCTGAATGAGCAGTTCTTC
CDR3aa: CASSPQGALNEQFF

abundance: .
v_gene: TRBV2
d_gene: .
j_gene: TRBJ2-7
CDR3nt: TGTGCCAGCAGTGAAAGTTTTGGCAGGTCGGACGAGCAGTACTTC
CDR3aa: CASSESFGRSDEQYF

abundance: .
v_gene: TRBV24-1
d_gene: .
j_gene: TRBJ2-2
CDR3nt: TGTGCCACTGAGGCCTCCAGCTTCGGGGAGCTGTTTTTT
CDR3aa: CATEASSFGELFF

abundance: .
v_gene: TRBV27
d_gene: TRBD2
j_gene: TRBJ2-5
CDR3nt: TGTGCCAGCAGTTTATCGGGGGGGAAGAGAACCCAGTACTTC
CDR3aa: CASSLSGGKRTQYF

abundance: .
v_gene: TRBV12-3/TRBV12-4
d_gene: .
j_gene: TRBJ2-7
CDR3nt: TGTGCCAGCAGTAAACAGGGCTCCTACGAGCAGTACTTC
CDR3aa: CASSKQGSYEQYF

abundance: once
v_gene: TRBV7-2
d_gene: .
j_gene: TRBJ2-7
CDR3nt: TGTGCCAGCAGCGACAGACACAACTACGAGCAGTACTTC
CDR3aa: CASSDRHNYEQYF

abundance: .
v_gene: TRBV28
d_gene: .
j_gene: TRBJ1-5
CDR3nt: TGTGCCAGCAGTTTATGGGGCAGGGTAGAACAGCCCCAGCATTTT
CDR3aa: CASSLWGRVEQPQHF

abundance: .
v_gene: TRBV18
d_gene: TRBD2
j_gene: TRBJ2-1
CDR3nt: TGTGCCAGCTGGGTTGCGGGGGCCTACAATGAGCAGTTCTTC
CDR3aa: CASWVAGAYNEQFF

abundance: .
v_gene: TRBV4-3
d_gene: .
j_gene: TRBJ1-6
CDR3nt: TGCGCCAGCAGCCAAGAAGGGCCAGGGATTAATTCACCCCTCCACTTT
CDR3aa: CASSQEGPGINSPLHF

abundance: .
v_gene: TRBV5-1
d_gene: TRBD2
j_gene: TRBJ2-7
CDR3nt: TGCGCCAGCAGCTTCCTAGCGGGAATTACCTACGAGCAGTACTTC
CDR3aa: CASSFLAGITYEQYF

abundance: once
v_gene: TRBV29-1
d_gene: .
j_gene: TRBJ1-4
CDR3nt: TGCAGCGTTCGCCGCTTTGACAGCCCGCCTGGGGAACTGTTTTTT
CDR3aa: CSVRRFDSPPGELFF

abundance: .
v_gene: TRBV11-3
d_gene: .
j_gene: TRBJ2-3
CDR3nt: TGTGCCAGCTCACGCGGGACCACCCCCGATACGCAGTATTTT
CDR3aa: CASSRGTTPDTQYF

abundance: .
v_gene: TRBV10-3
d_gene: TRBD1
j_gene: TRBJ2-1
CDR3nt: TGTGCCACCAGGGACAGGGGGCTTTCCAATGAGCAGTTCTTC
CDR3aa: CATRDRGLSNEQFF

abundance: .
v_gene: TRBV28
d_gene: .
j_gene: TRBJ1-3
CDR3nt: TGTGCCAGCAGTTTATTCAGAAGTGGAAACACCATATATTTT
CDR3aa: CASSLFRSGNTIYF

abundance: .
v_gene: TRBV7-9
d_gene: TRBD2
j_gene: TRBJ2-2
CDR3nt: TGTGCCAGCAGCTTCTTAGCGGGAGAAGGCACCGGGGAGCTGTTTTTT
CDR3aa: CASSFLAGEGTGELFF

abundance: .
v_gene: TRBV5-5
d_gene: TRBD1
j_gene: TRBJ2-7
CDR3nt: TGTGCCAGCAGCTTTATAACAGGGGGTAACGAGCAGTACTTC
CDR3aa: CASSFITGGNEQYF

abundance: .
v_gene: TRBV2
d_gene: .
j_gene: TRBJ1-3
CDR3nt: TGTGCCAGCAGGGGGCAGGGTCCTGGAAACACCATATATTTT
CDR3aa: CASRGQGPGNTIYF

abundance: .
v_gene: TRBV21-1
d_gene: .
j_gene: TRBJ2-1
CDR3nt: TGTGCCAGCAGCTTTTTGGGCCCGGGGGGCCTTAATGAGCAGTTCTTC
CDR3aa: CASSFLGPGGLNEQFF

abundance: .
v_gene: TRBV2
d_gene: .
j_gene: TRBJ2-2
CDR3nt: TGTGCCAGCGTCTCCGACCGAGGCTCTCGTACCGGGGAGCTGTTTTTT
CDR3aa: CASVSDRGSRTGELFF

abundance: .
v_gene: TRBV27
d_gene: .
j_gene: TRBJ2-7
CDR3nt: TGTGCCAGCAGCTTCACAGGGATGTCCTACGAGCAGTACTTC
CDR3aa: CASSFTGMSYEQYF

abundance: .
v_gene: TRBV4-3
d_gene: .
j_gene: TRBJ2-5
CDR3nt: TGCGCCAGCAGCCAAGAGTGGAGGGGATTCCAAGAGACCCAGTACTTC
CDR3aa: CASSQEWRGFQETQYF

abundance: .
v_gene: TRBV6-2/TRBV6-3
d_gene: TRBD2
j_gene: TRBJ2-7
CDR3nt: TGTGCCAGCAGTTATTGGCTAGCGGGGAACTACGAGCAGTACTTC
CDR3aa: CASSYWLAGNYEQYF

abundance: .
v_gene: TRBV9
d_gene: TRBD2
j_gene: TRBJ2-4
CDR3nt: TGTGCCAGCAGCACGCGGACTAGATCTTCCAAAAACATTCAGTACTTC
CDR3aa: CASSTRTRSSKNIQYF

abundance: .
v_gene: TRBV7-2
d_gene: .
j_gene: TRBJ1-2
CDR3nt: TGTGCCAGCAGCTTTGGGGCCAGGGCAGGGCTTAACTATGGCTACACCTTC
CDR3aa: CASSFGARAGLNYGYTF

abundance: .
v_gene: TRBV18
d_gene: .
j_gene: TRBJ1-5
CDR3nt: TGTGCCAGCTCACCACCGAGCTTAGGGGTAGGGAATCAGCCCCAGCATTTT
CDR3aa: CASSPPSLGVGNQPQHF